This T cell receptor (beta chain) is from a study of T cell responses to AZD1222 COVID-19 vaccine. With 2 bases removed from V and 3 bases from J, the gap between germline ends came to 14 bases. CDR1 and CDR2 from the germline V gene are MNHEY and SVGEGT. The CDR3 spans 16 residues. On this clone itself: What it binds is not known.

The assay was immunoSEQ multiplex PCR, and TCRdb's table has in-frame clones only and misses some. The table lists about 110,000 clones, 87% of them singletons. Findings and caveats of the study: Donors in the cohort were predominantly white British and more often female, and clonal diversity was possibly underestimated. AZD1222 recipients seropositive at baseline numbered only 5 or 6.

The chain recombines TRBV6-2 or TRBV6-3 with TRBJ1-5; maybe TRBD1 (5 bases). The TCR comes from an adult in good health. Sequencing was performed on peripheral blood, taken on day 0 of AZD1222 vaccination. This CDR3 reads CASSYGGPRINQPQHF. The CDR3 DNA is TGTGCCAGCAGTTACGGGGGTCCTCGGATCAATCAGCCCCAGCATTTT.